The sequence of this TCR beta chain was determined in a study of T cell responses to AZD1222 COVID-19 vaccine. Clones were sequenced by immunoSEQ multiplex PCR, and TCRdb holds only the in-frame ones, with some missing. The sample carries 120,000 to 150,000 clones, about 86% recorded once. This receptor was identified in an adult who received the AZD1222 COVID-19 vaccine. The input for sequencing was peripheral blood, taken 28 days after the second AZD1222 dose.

This CDR3 is CASSVEWGAPSTDTQYF. In nucleotides, the CDR3 is TGTGCCAGCAGCGTAGAGTGGGGGGCGCCTAGCACAGATACGCAGTATTTT. J is TRBJ2-3 and V is TRBV9, with D perhaps matching TRBD1 or TRBD2 (6 bases each). CDR1 is SGDLS, CDR2 YYNGEE, per germline. This CDR3 has 17 residues. V was shortened by 0 bases and J by 0 bases, with 14 bases between the two germline ends.